This T cell receptor (beta chain) was sequenced for a study of cytomegalovirus exposure and HLA in healthy donors. Study-level points and caveats: In a later analysis, specific HLA alleles were associated with 15,000 to 20,000 TCR beta sequences at a 0.05 false discovery rate. Some highly shared sequence variants likely arose as a pipeline artifact. In a later analysis, TCR beta V- and J-gene trimming showed a link to a missense DCLRE1C variant.

Trimming removed 6 bases from V and 6 bases from J, with 17 bases in between. Germline CDR1 and CDR2: MDHEN and SYDVKM. The CDR3 totals 14 residues. PCR involved 60 Vbeta and 13 Jbeta primers. Sequencing was performed with immunoSEQ multiplex PCR; in TCRdb, only in-frame clones are kept and a portion is missing. The sample carries about 150,000 clones, roughly 70% recorded once. With regard to this clone: Antigen unknown.

Sequencing input: PBMCs. This clonotype was obtained from a man younger than 40 in good health and CMV-seronegative. The genes are TRBV28 and TRBJ1-2; tentative D call: TRBD1 (6 bases). The CDR3 coding sequence is TGTGCCAGCAGCTCCGGACAGAGGGCTAATGGCTACACCTTC. Protein: CASSSGQRANGYTF.